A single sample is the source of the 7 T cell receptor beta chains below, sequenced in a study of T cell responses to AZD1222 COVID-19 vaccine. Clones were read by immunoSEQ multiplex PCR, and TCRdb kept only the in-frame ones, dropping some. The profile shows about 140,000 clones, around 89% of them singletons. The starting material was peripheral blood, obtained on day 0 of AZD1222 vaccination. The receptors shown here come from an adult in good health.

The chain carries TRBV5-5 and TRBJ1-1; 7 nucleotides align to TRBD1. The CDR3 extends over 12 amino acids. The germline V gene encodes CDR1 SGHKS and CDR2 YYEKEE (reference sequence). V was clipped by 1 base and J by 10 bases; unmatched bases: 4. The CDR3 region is CASSLKTGRAFF. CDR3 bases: TGTGCCAGCAGCTTGAAGACAGGGAGAGCTTTCTTT. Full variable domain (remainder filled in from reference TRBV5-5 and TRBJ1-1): DAGVTQSPTHLIKTRGQQVTLRCSPISGHKSVSWYQQVLGQGPQFIFQYYEKEERGRGNFPDRFSARQFPNYSSELNVNALLLGDSALYLCASSLKTGRAFFGQGTRLTVV.

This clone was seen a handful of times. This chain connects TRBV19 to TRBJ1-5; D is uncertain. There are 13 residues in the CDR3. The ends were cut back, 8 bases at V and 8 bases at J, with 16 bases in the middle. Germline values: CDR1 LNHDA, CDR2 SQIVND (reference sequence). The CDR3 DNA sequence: TGTGCCAGTCATAGGGTTGGGCCCGAGCCCCAGCATTTT. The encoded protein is CASHRVGPEPQHF.

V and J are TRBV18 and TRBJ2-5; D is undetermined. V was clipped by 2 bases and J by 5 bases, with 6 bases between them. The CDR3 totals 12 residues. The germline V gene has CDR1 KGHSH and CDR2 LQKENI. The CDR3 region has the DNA TGTGCCAGCTCACCATATGAGGAGACCCAGTACTTC. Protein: CASSPYEETQYF.

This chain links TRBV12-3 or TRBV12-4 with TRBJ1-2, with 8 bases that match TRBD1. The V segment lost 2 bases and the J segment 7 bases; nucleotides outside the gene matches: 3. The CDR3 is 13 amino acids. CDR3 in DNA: TGTGCCAGCAGTTTATTCCAGGGGGCTGGCTACACCTTC. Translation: CASSLFQGAGYTF.

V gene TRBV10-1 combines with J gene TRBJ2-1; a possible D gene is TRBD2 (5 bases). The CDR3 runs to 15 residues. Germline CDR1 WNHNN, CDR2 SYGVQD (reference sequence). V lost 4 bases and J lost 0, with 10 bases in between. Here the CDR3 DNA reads TGCGCCAGCAGTGGTTTAGGGAGCTCCTACAATGAGCAGTTCTTC. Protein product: CASSGLGSSYNEQFF.

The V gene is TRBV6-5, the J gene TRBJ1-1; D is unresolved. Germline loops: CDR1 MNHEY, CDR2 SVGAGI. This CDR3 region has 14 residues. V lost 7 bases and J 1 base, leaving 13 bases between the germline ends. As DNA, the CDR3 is TGTGCCAGCATTGGACCTTGGGGGAACACTGAAGCTTTCTTT. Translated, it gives CASIGPWGNTEAFF.

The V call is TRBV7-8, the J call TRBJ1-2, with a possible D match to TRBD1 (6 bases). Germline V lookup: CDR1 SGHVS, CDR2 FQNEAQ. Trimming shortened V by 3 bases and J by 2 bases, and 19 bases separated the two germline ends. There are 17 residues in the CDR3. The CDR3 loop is CASSFVVRRQENYGYTF. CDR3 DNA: TGTGCCAGCAGCTTTGTCGTGAGGCGACAGGAAAACTATGGCTACACCTTC.